This TCR beta chain came from a study of Ad26.COV2.S vaccination and SARS-CoV-2 variants. Generated by immunoSEQ multiplex PCR, the TCRdb table keeps only in-frame clones and is missing some. This sample has 500,000 or so clones, with about 83% found just once. The CDR3 has 17 amino acids. Trimming left V 2 bases short and J 2 bases short, with 16 bases between. Germline values: CDR1 KGHDR, CDR2 SFDVKD. Treatment meaning: around 19 received Ad26.COV2.S at low or high dose, single or two shots; 5 received placebo; per-sample allocation not given. The samples date from day 63 after the first vaccine or placebo injection.

The sequence was collected from a person between 18 and 59 years old who received the Ad26.COV2.S COVID-19 vaccine or a placebo. The input for sequencing was peripheral blood, taken in a trial of Ad26.COV2.S vaccine versus placebo. This chain uses TRBV24-1 with TRBJ2-3, with a weak D call TRBD2 (6 bases). DNA of the CDR3: TGTGCCACCAGTGATTCCCGGGACTCCACTTTCACAGATACGCAGTATTTT. This gives the protein CATSDSRDSTFTDTQYF.